This paragraph reports one T cell receptor beta chain. Its antigen remains unidentified. The PCR used 60 Vbeta and 13 Jbeta primers. The protocol was immunoSEQ multiplex PCR, while the TCRdb copy is restricted to in-frame clones and leaves out a portion. This sample has approximately 190,000 clones, with 75% to 85% found just once. The data are from a study of cytomegalovirus exposure and HLA in healthy donors. For the study at large: An early release of data contained about 85 million unique TCRs, which came from HLA-typed donors.

Study-level points and caveats: Another analysis was done later, and it associated fewer than 20,000 TCR beta sequences with HLA alleles at 0.05 false discovery rate.

In germline, CDR1 is GTSNPN, CDR2 SVGIG (reference sequence). The ends lost 1 base at V and 6 bases at J; junction bases unmatched: 3. This CDR3 contains 13 residues. The chain uses TRBV30 and TRBJ1-1, with TRBD1 matching over 9 bases. The TCR was taken from a woman younger than 35 in good health and CMV-seronegative. Sequenced sample: PBMCs. The CDR3 loop reads CAWSGQGGSEAFF. CDR3 nucleotides: TGTGCCTGGAGTGGACAGGGGGGCTCTGAAGCTTTCTTT.